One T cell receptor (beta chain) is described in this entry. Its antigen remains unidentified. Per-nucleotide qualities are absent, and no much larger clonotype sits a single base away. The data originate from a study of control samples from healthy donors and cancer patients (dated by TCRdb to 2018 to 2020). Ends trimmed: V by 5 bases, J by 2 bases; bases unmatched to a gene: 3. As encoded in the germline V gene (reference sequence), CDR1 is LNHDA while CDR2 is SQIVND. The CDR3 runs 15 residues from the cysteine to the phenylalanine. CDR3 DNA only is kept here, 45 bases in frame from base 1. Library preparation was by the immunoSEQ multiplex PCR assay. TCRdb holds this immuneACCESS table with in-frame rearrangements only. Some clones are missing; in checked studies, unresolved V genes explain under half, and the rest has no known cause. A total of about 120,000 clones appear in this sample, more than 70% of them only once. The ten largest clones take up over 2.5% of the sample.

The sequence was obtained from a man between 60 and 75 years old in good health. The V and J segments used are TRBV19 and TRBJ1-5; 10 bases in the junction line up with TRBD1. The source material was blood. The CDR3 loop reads CASSGDRGGNQPQHF. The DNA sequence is TGTGCCAGTAGTGGGGACAGGGGAGGCAATCAGCCCCAGCATTTT.